Listed below are T cell receptor beta chains from one sample, sequenced in a study of vaccination effects on CD4 cells after COVID-19. Measured with immunoSEQ multiplex PCR; TCRdb has only the in-frame clones, and not every one. Among around 22,000 clones listed, approximately 70% were seen once. These receptors lack a known antigen. Sequencing used CD4+ T cells from PBMCs cultured with HCoV-229E spike peptides, obtained before COVID-19 vaccination. Receptor source: a human donor who received a COVID-19 vaccine. Both conserved end residues are part of each CDR3. D genes are given only for firm matches. Clone sizes are given selectively: once, few, many, or a class where the clone is expanded.

TRBV29-1	-	TRBJ1-4	-	TGCAGCGCCCTAGCCGGGATCGGAGTAACTAATGAAAAACTGTTTTTT	CSALAGIGVTNEKLFF
TRBV6-5	TRBD1	TRBJ2-7	-	TGTGCCAGCATGACCGGGACAGGGGGCTCCTACGAGCAGTACTTC	CASMTGTGGSYEQYF
TRBV7-7	-	TRBJ2-5	-	TGTGCCAGCAGTTCCATCCCGGGGACGTCGGGGGAGAGCCAGTACTTC	CASSSIPGTSGESQYF
TRBV7-2	TRBD1	TRBJ1-2	-	TGTGCCAGCAGCTCTCAGGGGGGACTCGGCTACACCTTC	CASSSQGGLGYTF
TRBV29-1	TRBD1	TRBJ1-3	-	TGCAGCCCGATGGACAGGGCTGGAAACACCATATATTTT	CSPMDRAGNTIYF
TRBV19	TRBD1	TRBJ1-4	-	TGTGCCAGTAGGGTCCGGGACAGAGACCATGAAAAACTGTTTTTT	CASRVRDRDHEKLFF
TRBV30	-	TRBJ1-6	-	TGTGCCTGGATGAGGGAGTCACCCCTCCACTTT	CAWMRESPLHF
TRBV24-1	-	TRBJ2-1	once	TGTGCCACAGAGAATTACAATGAGCAGTTCTTC	CATENYNEQFF
TRBV5-1	-	TRBJ2-7	-	TGCGCCAGCAGCTATGCAGGGGCCTACGAGCAGTACTTC	CASSYAGAYEQYF
TRBV5-1	TRBD2	TRBJ2-5	-	TGCGCCAGCAGCTCGGTCGGACTAGCGGGAGGACAGTATGGAGAGACCCAGTACTTC	CASSSVGLAGGQYGETQYF
TRBV12-5	-	TRBJ2-7	-	TGTGCTAGTGCCGAGGTAGGCGGACCCTCCTACGAGCAGTACTTC	CASAEVGGPSYEQYF
TRBV4-1	TRBD2	TRBJ2-4	-	TGCGCCAGCAGCCAAGATATGGGGCTAGCGGCGGCCAAAAACATTCAGTACTTC	CASSQDMGLAAAKNIQYF
TRBV29-1	-	TRBJ1-1	-	TGCAGCGTTCACGGGGACTGGAGGACTGAAGCTTTCTTT	CSVHGDWRTEAFF
TRBV11-3	-	TRBJ2-1	-	TGTGCCAGCAGCTTAGGGGTGGGGGCATACAATGAGCAGTTCTTC	CASSLGVGAYNEQFF
TRBV2	-	TRBJ2-7	-	TGTGCCAGCAGTGAAAGGTCAGCCTACGAGCAGTACTTC	CASSERSAYEQYF
TRBV3-1/TRBV3-2	-	TRBJ1-5	-	TGTGCCAGCAGCCATTTAAGTCAGCCCCAGCATTTT	CASSHLSQPQHF
TRBV2	TRBD2	TRBJ2-1	-	TGTGCCAGCACCCGGACTAGCGGGATCTATGAGCAGTTCTTC	CASTRTSGIYEQFF
TRBV5-1	TRBD1	TRBJ2-2	-	TGCGCCAGCAGCTCCATGGGACAGCTCCGAAACACCGGGGAGCTGTTTTTT	CASSSMGQLRNTGELFF
TRBV10-3	-	TRBJ1-1	-	TGTGCCATCAGTGAGTCGTCCGGGTCTCCTGTGGCTTTCTTT	CAISESSGSPVAFF
TRBV3-1/TRBV3-2	-	TRBJ2-7	few	TGTGCCAGCAGCCAAGACTCCTACTCCTACGAGCAGTACTTC	CASSQDSYSYEQYF
TRBV30	-	TRBJ1-5	-	TGTGCCTGGAGTAAGGACCCCGTTCCGATCCAGCATTTT	CAWSKDPVPIQHF
TRBV10-2	-	TRBJ2-2	-	TGCGCCAGCAGGCCAACAGCGACCGGGGAGCTGTTTTTT	CASRPTATGELFF
TRBV5-4	TRBD1	TRBJ1-5	few	TGTGCCAGGCCAGGACAGGGCAATCAGCCCCAGCATTTT	CARPGQGNQPQHF
TRBV6-1	TRBD2	TRBJ2-7	-	TGTGCCAGCAGTGGGGGGACTAGCGGGAGAGGCCCCTACGAGCAGTACTTC	CASSGGTSGRGPYEQYF
TRBV5-1	TRBD1	TRBJ1-1	few	TGCGCCAGCAGCTTGGAGGGACAGGGGGCGGATTTTCCTTTCTTT	CASSLEGQGADFPFF
TRBV6-5	-	TRBJ2-7	-	TGTGCCAGCAGTTACTCGGCCCGGGCGGCCTACGAGCAGTACTTC	CASSYSARAAYEQYF
TRBV5-4	TRBD2	TRBJ2-1	-	TGTGCCAGCAGCCCAGCGACTAGCAGCTACAATGAGCAGTTCTTC	CASSPATSSYNEQFF
TRBV12-3/TRBV12-4	TRBD1	TRBJ1-2	-	TGTGCCAGCAGTTCTCAAACAGGGGATGGCTACACCTTC	CASSSQTGDGYTF
TRBV6-2/TRBV6-3	-	TRBJ2-1	once	TGTGCCAGCAGTCACCGACAGAATGAGCAGTTCTTC	CASSHRQNEQFF
TRBV6-5	TRBD1	TRBJ2-7	-	TGTGCCAGCAGTTACTCAGGCAGGGGGCAATCCTACGAGCAGTACTTC	CASSYSGRGQSYEQYF
TRBV12-5	-	TRBJ1-2	-	TGTGCTAGTGGTTTAGAGGCCTATGGCTACACCTTC	CASGLEAYGYTF
TRBV5-1	-	TRBJ2-2	-	TGCGCCAGCAGCTCGGTACTAGGGTACGCCGGGGAGCTGTTTTTT	CASSSVLGYAGELFF
TRBV19	-	TRBJ2-3	-	TGTGCCAGTAGAGATGGGGGGCGCAATACGCAGTATTTT	CASRDGGRNTQYF
TRBV14	-	TRBJ1-1	-	TGTGCCAGCAGCCAAGGGGCAGGGGACACTGAAGCTTTCTTT	CASSQGAGDTEAFF
TRBV6-5	-	TRBJ1-2	-	TGTGCCAGCAGTTACAGTTTTACAGGGTCTAACTATGGCTACACCTTC	CASSYSFTGSNYGYTF
TRBV7-2	TRBD1	TRBJ1-2	-	TGTGCCAGCAGCCTTCGGGACAGCGTAAACTATGGCTACACCTTC	CASSLRDSVNYGYTF
TRBV6-5	-	TRBJ1-1	once	TGTGCCAGCAGGGGAGGAGGGAGCACTGAAGCTTTCTTT	CASRGGGSTEAFF
TRBV27	TRBD1	TRBJ1-4	-	TGTGCCAGCGGGGACAGATTCAATGAAAAACTGTTTTTT	CASGDRFNEKLFF
TRBV29-1	-	TRBJ2-1	-	TGCAGCGTTGAGTCTTGGGGGCTTTACAATGAGCAGTTCTTC	CSVESWGLYNEQFF
TRBV9	-	TRBJ1-2	-	TGTGCCAGCAGCCCACTGGGGGCAATTGGCTATGGCTACACCTTC	CASSPLGAIGYGYTF
TRBV4-1	-	TRBJ1-5	once	TGCGCCAGCAGCGCGTGGACGGTGGCTAGCAATCAGCCCCAGCATTTT	CASSAWTVASNQPQHF
TRBV30	TRBD1	TRBJ1-2	-	TGTGCCTGGAGTGCGACAATGAGGACAGGGGGGAACTATGGCTACACCTTC	CAWSATMRTGGNYGYTF
TRBV5-1	-	TRBJ2-3	once	TGCGCCAGCAGCTTGGGAGCTAATAAAAGGGCAGATACGCAGTATTTT	CASSLGANKRADTQYF
TRBV16	-	TRBJ1-3	-	TGTGCCAGCAGCCCACGGGGAACTGGAAACACCATATATTTT	CASSPRGTGNTIYF
TRBV25-1	-	TRBJ2-1	-	TGTGCCAGCAGTGAAGGCGGGGACCCATACAATGAGCAGTTCTTC	CASSEGGDPYNEQFF
TRBV19	-	TRBJ2-2	-	TGTGCCAGTAGCAATGTAGGGACTTTAGGGGAAGCGAACACCGGGGAGCTGTTTTTT	CASSNVGTLGEANTGELFF
TRBV18	-	TRBJ2-1	-	TGTGCCAGCTCTTCTCTAGGGGCGACGGTGGGCTACAATGAGCAGTTCTTC	CASSSLGATVGYNEQFF
TRBV9	TRBD1	TRBJ1-2	-	TGTGCCAGCAGCGTCGGACAGGGCTATGGCTACACCTTC	CASSVGQGYGYTF
TRBV10-1	-	TRBJ2-1	-	TGCGCCAGCAGCTCCCCCTCGGGTGAGCAGTTCTTC	CASSSPSGEQFF
TRBV10-1	TRBD1	TRBJ2-3	-	TGCGCCAGCAGTTACGACCGGGACAGGGGACTCTATACGCAGTATTTT	CASSYDRDRGLYTQYF
TRBV5-1	-	TRBJ2-5	-	TGCGCCAGCAGCCCCGGCCGCACAGGTCAAGAGACCCAGTACTTC	CASSPGRTGQETQYF
TRBV4-2	-	TRBJ2-7	-	TGTGCCAGCAGCCAAGAGTACCACGAGCAGTACTTC	CASSQEYHEQYF
TRBV5-4	TRBD1	TRBJ1-2	-	TGTGCCAGCAGCTCCGGACAGGACTATGGCTACACCTTC	CASSSGQDYGYTF
TRBV9	TRBD2	TRBJ2-1	-	TGTGCCAGCAGCGACGGGACTAGCGCTAACAATGAGCAGTTCTTC	CASSDGTSANNEQFF
TRBV24-1	TRBD2	TRBJ2-2	-	TGTGCCACCAGTGATCCAGCGGGAGCGGGCGGGGAGCTGTTTTTT	CATSDPAGAGGELFF